These T cell receptor beta chains were read from a single sample in a study of shared clonotypes between healthy human individuals. The assay was immunoSEQ multiplex PCR, and TCRdb's table has in-frame clones only and misses some. The table has 1 million to 1.3 million clones, 75% to 80% seen once. Sequencing was done on a sample of memory CD4+ T cells from PBMCs. The receptors originated from a man younger than 35 in good health. Some clones in this sample may be carry-over from other donors' samples. Both conserved end residues are part of each CDR3. D genes are given only for firm matches. Clone size is stated in some rows and not others, as once, few, many or a class when expanded.

size | J | V | D | DNA | CDR3
once | TRBJ2-1 | TRBV29-1 | TRBD2 | TGCAGCGTTGACTCGGGACTAGCGGGAACTGAGCAGTTCTTC | CSVDSGLAGTEQFF
NA | TRBJ2-1 | TRBV7-2 | NA | TGTGCCAGCAGCTTTGCTTTAGCGGTATCCCTCAAACAGTTCTTC | CASSFALAVSLKQFF
NA | TRBJ2-3 | TRBV28 | TRBD2 | TGTGCCAGCAGTTCCCCGGGGGGGAGCAGGGGACCAGATACGCAGTATTTT | CASSSPGGSRGPDTQYF
few | TRBJ2-2 | TRBV9 | NA | TGTGCCAGCAGCGTAGCGATTGGTAACACCGGGGAGCTGTTTTTT | CASSVAIGNTGELFF
many | TRBJ1-5 | TRBV1 | NA | TGCACCAGCAGCCTACAAGGGACAGGGAGAAATCAGCCCCAGCATTTT | CTSSLQGTGRNQPQHF
NA | TRBJ2-1 | TRBV5-4 | TRBD2 | TGTGCCAGCAGCCGTAGCGGGAGGGGGACCTACAATGAGCAGTTCTTC | CASSRSGRGTYNEQFF
NA | TRBJ2-7 | TRBV28 | NA | TGTGCCAGCAGTGAGCCTCCGGAGAACGAGCAGTACTTC | CASSEPPENEQYF
NA | TRBJ2-3 | TRBV4-3 | NA | TGCGCCAGCAGCAACATAGCGGTTGGCACAGATACGCAGTATTTT | CASSNIAVGTDTQYF
once | TRBJ2-4 | TRBV28 | TRBD1 | TGTGCCAGCAGTTTATTCAGGGGGCAAGCCAAAAACATTCAGTACTTC | CASSLFRGQAKNIQYF
NA | TRBJ2-2 | TRBV5-4 | TRBD1 | TGTGCCAGCAGCTTACCCAGGGGGTTAAACACCGGGGAGCTGTTTTTT | CASSLPRGLNTGELFF
NA | TRBJ2-5 | TRBV7-3 | NA | TGTGCCAGCAGCTTAAGCAGGGATCAGACCCAGTACTTC | CASSLSRDQTQYF
once | TRBJ2-7 | TRBV7-9 | NA | TGTGCCAGCAGCCCAAGGGGGGAGCAGTACTTC | CASSPRGEQYF
once | TRBJ2-3 | TRBV29-1 | NA | TGCAGCGTTGGGGATGGGGCCACAGATACGCAGTATTTT | CSVGDGATDTQYF
NA | TRBJ2-7 | TRBV9 | NA | TGTGCCAGCAGCGTTTGGGCGGGCGAGCAGTACTTC | CASSVWAGEQYF
NA | TRBJ2-2 | TRBV4-2 | TRBD1 | TGTGCCAGCAGCTACGACAGGGGGCGTGGGGCCGGGGAGCTGTTTTTT | CASSYDRGRGAGELFF
NA | TRBJ2-6 | TRBV28 | NA | TGTGCCAGCACCCAGGGGGGGTCTGGGGCCAACGTCCTGACTTTC | CASTQGGSGANVLTF
NA | TRBJ2-3 | TRBV7-9 | NA | TGTGCCAGCAGCTTCGGGCAGGGAGTATCGGATACGCAGTATTTT | CASSFGQGVSDTQYF
NA | TRBJ1-2 | TRBV10-3 | TRBD1 | TGTGCCATCAGACAGACAGGGGGGTCTAACTATGGCTACACCTTC | CAIRQTGGSNYGYTF
once | TRBJ1-1 | TRBV5-5 | TRBD1 | TGTGCCAGCAGCCTCGGGACAGGTAGTATGAACACTGAAGCTTTCTTT | CASSLGTGSMNTEAFF
NA | TRBJ1-2 | TRBV11-2 | NA | TGTGCCAGCAGCAGCCGGCCAGAGCCTGGCGGCTACACCTTC | CASSSRPEPGGYTF
NA | TRBJ1-1 | TRBV19 | NA | TGTGCCTCTAATGGGGGGGCAGCTGAAGCTTTCTTT | CASNGGAAEAFF
NA | TRBJ2-3 | TRBV4-1 | NA | TGCGCCAGCAGCCAAGACTTGTCAGCTTCGAGGTATTTT | CASSQDLSASRYF
NA | TRBJ1-1 | TRBV19 | NA | TGTGCCAGTAGCCCCTACGGCTACACTGAAGCTTTCTTT | CASSPYGYTEAFF
NA | TRBJ2-5 | TRBV5-1 | TRBD2 | TGCGCCAGCAGCCCGCCTAGCGGGCCTGAGACCCAGTACTTC | CASSPPSGPETQYF
NA | TRBJ2-7 | TRBV7-2 | NA | TGTGCCAGCAGCCCCCAGGGGGGCGGCTACGAGCAGTACTTC | CASSPQGGGYEQYF